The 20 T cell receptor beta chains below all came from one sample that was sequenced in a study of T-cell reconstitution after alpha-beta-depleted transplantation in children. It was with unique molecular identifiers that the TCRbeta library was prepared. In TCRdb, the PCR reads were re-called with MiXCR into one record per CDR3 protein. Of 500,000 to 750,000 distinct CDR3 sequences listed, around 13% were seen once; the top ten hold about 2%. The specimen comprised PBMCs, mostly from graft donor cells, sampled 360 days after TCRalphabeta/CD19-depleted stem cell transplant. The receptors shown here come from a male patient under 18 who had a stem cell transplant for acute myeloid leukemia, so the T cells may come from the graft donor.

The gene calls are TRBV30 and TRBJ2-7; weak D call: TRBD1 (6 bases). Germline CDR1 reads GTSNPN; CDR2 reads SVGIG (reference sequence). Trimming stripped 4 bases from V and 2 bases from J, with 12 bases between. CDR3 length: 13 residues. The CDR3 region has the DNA TGTGCCTGGACCCCAGGGGCTCCCTACGAGCAGTACTTC. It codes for CAWTPGAPYEQYF.

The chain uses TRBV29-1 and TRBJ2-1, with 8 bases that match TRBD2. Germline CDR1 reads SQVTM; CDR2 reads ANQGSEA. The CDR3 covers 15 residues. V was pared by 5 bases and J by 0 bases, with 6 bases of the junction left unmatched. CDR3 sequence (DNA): TGCAGCGTTCCCGGGGGGGCGAGCTCCTACAATGAGCAGTTCTTC. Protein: CSVPGGASSYNEQFF.

As DNA, the CDR3 is TGTGCCACCAGTGTAGCGGGAGTCGGCAATGAGCAGTTCTTC. Amino acid sequence: CATSVAGVGNEQFF. The chain recombines TRBV24-1 with TRBJ2-1; 9 bases agree with TRBD2. This CDR3 contains 14 residues. Germline V gives CDR1 KGHDR, CDR2 SFDVKD. The V gene end was trimmed by 5 bases and the J gene end by 6 bases; junction bases not matched to a gene: 4.

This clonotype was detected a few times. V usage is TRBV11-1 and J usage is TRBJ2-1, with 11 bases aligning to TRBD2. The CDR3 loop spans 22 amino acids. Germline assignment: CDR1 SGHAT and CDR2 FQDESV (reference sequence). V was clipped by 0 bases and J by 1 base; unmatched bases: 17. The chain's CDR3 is CASSLATFLVGLAGGSYNEQFF. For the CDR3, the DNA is TGTGCCAGCAGCTTAGCTACGTTTCTGGTGGGGCTAGCGGGAGGATCCTACAATGAGCAGTTCTTC.

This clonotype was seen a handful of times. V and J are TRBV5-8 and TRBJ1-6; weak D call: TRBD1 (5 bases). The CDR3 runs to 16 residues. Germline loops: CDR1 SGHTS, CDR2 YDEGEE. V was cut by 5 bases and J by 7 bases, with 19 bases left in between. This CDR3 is CASSTFSGLVNSPLHF. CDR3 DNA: TGTGCCAGCAGTACCTTTTCGGGGCTAGTCAATTCACCCCTCCACTTT.

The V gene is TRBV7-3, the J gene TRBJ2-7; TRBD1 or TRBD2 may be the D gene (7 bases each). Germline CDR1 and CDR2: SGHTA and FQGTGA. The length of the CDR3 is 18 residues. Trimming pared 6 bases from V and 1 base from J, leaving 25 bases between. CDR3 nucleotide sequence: TGTGCCAGCAGTCGTTCAGGGGGACTAACATCCATTTCCTACGAGCAGTACTTC. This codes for CASSRSGGLTSISYEQYF.

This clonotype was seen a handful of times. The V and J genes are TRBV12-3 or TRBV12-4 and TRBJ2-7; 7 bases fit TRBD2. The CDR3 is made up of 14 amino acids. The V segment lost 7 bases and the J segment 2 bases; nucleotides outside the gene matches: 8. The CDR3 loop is CASTPGSGPYEQYF. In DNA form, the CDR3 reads TGTGCCAGCACCCCGGGTAGCGGGCCCTACGAGCAGTACTTC.

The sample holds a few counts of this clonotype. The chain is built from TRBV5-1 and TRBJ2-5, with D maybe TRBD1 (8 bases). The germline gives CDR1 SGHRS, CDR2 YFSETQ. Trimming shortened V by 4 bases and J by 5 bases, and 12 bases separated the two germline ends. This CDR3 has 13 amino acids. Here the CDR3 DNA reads TGCGCCAGCAGCGTACAGGGGGGGGAGACCCAGTACTTC. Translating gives CASSVQGGETQYF.

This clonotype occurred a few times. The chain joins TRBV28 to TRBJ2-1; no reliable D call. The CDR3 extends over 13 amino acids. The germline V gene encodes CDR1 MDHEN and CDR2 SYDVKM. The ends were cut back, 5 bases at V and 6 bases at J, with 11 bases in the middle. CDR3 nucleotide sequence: TGTGCCAGCAGTAACGACTGGGGCAATGAGCAGTTCTTC. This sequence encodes CASSNDWGNEQFF.

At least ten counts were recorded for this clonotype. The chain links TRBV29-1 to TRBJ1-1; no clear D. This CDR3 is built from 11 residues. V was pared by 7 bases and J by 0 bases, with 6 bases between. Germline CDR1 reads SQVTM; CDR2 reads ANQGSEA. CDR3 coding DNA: TGCAGCGGAATTTTGAACACTGAAGCTTTCTTT. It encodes CSGILNTEAFF.

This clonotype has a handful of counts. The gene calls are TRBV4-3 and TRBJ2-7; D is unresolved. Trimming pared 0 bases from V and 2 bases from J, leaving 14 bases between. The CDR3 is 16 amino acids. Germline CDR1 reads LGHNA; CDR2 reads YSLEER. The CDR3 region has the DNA TGCGCCAGCAGCCAAGATCTCGGCGTACGGACCTACGAGCAGTACTTC. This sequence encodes CASSQDLGVRTYEQYF.

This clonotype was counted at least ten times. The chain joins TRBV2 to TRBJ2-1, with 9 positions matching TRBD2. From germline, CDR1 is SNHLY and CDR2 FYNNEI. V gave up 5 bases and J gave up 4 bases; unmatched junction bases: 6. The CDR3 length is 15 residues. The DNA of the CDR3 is TGTGCCAGCAGTAGGCTGCTAGCGGGGTACAATGAGCAGTTCTTC. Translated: CASSRLLAGYNEQFF.

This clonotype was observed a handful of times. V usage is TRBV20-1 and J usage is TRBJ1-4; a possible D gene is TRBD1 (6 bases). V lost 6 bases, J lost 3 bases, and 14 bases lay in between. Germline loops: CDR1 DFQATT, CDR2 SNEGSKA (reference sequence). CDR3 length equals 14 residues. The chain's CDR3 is CSARDTIPNEKLFF. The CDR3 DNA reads TGCAGTGCCCGGGACACAATCCCTAATGAAAAACTGTTTTTT.

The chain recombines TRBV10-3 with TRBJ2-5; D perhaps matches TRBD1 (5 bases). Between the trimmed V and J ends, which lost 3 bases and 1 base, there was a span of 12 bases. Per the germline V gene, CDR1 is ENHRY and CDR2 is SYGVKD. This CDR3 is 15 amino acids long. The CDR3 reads CAISEGAASQETQYF. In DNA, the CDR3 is TGTGCCATCAGTGAAGGGGCAGCATCCCAAGAGACCCAGTACTTC.

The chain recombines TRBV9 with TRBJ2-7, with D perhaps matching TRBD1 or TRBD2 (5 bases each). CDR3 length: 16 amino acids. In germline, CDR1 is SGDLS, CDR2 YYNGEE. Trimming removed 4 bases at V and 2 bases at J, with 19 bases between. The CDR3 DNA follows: TGTGCCAGCAGCTTGGGGTCTAACCGGGACCCCTACGAGCAGTACTTC. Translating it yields CASSLGSNRDPYEQYF.

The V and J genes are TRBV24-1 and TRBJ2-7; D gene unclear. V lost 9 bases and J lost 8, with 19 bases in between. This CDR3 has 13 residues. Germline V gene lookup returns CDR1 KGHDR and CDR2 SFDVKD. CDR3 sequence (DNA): TGTGCCACCTCGGCGGAAGGCCTACGAAAGCAGTACTTC. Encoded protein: CATSAEGLRKQYF.

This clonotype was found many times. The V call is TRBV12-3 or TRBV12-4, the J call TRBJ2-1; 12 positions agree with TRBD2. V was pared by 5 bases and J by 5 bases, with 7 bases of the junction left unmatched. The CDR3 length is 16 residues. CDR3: CASSPGSSGRDNEQFF. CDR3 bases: TGTGCCAGCAGTCCCGGGTCTAGCGGGAGGGACAATGAGCAGTTCTTC.

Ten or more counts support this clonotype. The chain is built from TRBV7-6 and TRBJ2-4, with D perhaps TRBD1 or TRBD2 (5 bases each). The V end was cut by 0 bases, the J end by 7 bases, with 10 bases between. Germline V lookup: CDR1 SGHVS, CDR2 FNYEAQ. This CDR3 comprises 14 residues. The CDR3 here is CASSLARGSNIQYF. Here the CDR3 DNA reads TGTGCCAGCAGCTTAGCGAGGGGAAGCAACATTCAGTACTTC.

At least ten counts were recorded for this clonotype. The CDR3 sequence: CSASRDSSYEQYF. DNA for the CDR3: TGCAGTGCTAGTCGGGACAGCTCCTACGAGCAGTACTTC. The gene calls are TRBV20-1 and TRBJ2-7; 7 bases are a match to TRBD1. The CDR3 contains 13 residues. In germline, CDR1 is DFQATT, CDR2 SNEGSKA (reference sequence). J was trimmed by 0 bases and V by 3 bases; bases with no gene match: 2.

The CDR3 DNA follows: TGTGCCAGCAGCGTAGCTGCCAGGGGGAATGAGCAGTTCTTC. Amino acids: CASSVAARGNEQFF. The gene calls are TRBV9 and TRBJ2-1; 7 nucleotides align to TRBD1. CDR1 is SGDLS, CDR2 YYNGEE, per germline. The CDR3 consists of 14 residues. V lost 0 bases, J lost 7 bases, and 4 bases stayed unmatched.